The clone carrying this T cell receptor beta chain occurred many times. From the RT-PCR reads, TCRdb called clonotypes with MiXCR, one entry per CDR3 protein. The sample yields almost 700,000 distinct CDR3 sequences, 12% to 15% seen once. Trimming shortened V by 2 bases and J by 5 bases, and 13 bases separated the two germline ends. The CDR3 runs 14 residues. CDR1 SGDLS and CDR2 YYNGEE come from the germline V gene. The sequenced sample consisted of memory CD4+ T cells from blood. The chain has TRBV9 and TRBJ1-1; the D is unclear. The source of this sequence is a female donor in good health, serving as a healthy control. The CDR3 region is CASSVLDRSTEAFF. The CDR3 coding sequence is TGTGCCAGCAGCGTTCTGGATCGGTCGACTGAAGCTTTCTTT.